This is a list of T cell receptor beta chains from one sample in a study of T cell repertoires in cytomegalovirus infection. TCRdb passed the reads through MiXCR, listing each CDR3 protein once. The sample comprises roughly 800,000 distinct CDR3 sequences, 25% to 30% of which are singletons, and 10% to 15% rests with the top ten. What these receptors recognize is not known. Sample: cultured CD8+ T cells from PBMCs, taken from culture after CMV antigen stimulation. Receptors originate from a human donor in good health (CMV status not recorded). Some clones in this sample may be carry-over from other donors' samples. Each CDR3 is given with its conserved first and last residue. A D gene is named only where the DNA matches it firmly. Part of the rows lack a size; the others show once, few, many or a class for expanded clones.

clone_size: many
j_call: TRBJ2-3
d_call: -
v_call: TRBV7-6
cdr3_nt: TGTGCCAGCAGCTTAGCAGGGTTAGGACATGGTGGAGATACGCAGTATTTT
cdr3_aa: CASSLAGLGHGGDTQYF

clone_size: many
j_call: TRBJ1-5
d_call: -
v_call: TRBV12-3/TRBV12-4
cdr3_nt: TGTGCCAGCACCCAGACAGATAGCAATCAGCCCCAGCATTTT
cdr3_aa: CASTQTDSNQPQHF

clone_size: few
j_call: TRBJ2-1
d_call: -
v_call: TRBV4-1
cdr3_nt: TGCGCCAGCAGCCTCGGATCTCTCCCATCATACAATGAGCAGTTCTTC
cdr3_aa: CASSLGSLPSYNEQFF

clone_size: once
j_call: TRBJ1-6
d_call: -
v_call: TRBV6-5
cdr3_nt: TGTGCCCACGCGGAGAGCTCCTATAATTCACCCCTCCACTTT
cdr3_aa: CAHAESSYNSPLHF

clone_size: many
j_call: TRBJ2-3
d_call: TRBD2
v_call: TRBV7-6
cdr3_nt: TGTGCCAGCAGCTCCGGGACTAGCGGTATTACAGATACGCAGTATTTT
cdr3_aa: CASSSGTSGITDTQYF

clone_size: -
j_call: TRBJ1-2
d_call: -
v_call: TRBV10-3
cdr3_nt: TGTGCCATCAGTGAGCTGGCATCAGGCTACACCTTC
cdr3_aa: CAISELASGYTF

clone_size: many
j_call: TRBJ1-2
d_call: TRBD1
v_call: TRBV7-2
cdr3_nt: TGTGCCAGCCACCCCAGGAGGGACAGCAACAATCCTAACTATGGCTACACCTTC
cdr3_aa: CASHPRRDSNNPNYGYTF

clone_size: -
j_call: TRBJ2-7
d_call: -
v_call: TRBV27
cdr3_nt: TGTGCCAGCAGTAGGGCAGGGCGACGGGACGAGCAGTACTTC
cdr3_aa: CASSRAGRRDEQYF

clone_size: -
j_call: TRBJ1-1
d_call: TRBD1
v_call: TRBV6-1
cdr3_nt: TGTGCCACCGATTCCAGGGGGCTGAACACTGAAGCTTTCTTT
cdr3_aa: CATDSRGLNTEAFF

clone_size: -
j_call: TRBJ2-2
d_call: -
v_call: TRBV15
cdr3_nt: TGTGCCACCAGCTACAGGAGTCCCTTCGGGGAGCTGTTTTTT
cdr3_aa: CATSYRSPFGELFF

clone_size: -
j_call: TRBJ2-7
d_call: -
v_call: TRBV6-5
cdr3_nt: TGTGCCAGCAGCCTGGGACCAGGTGTGGGGCAGTACTTC
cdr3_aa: CASSLGPGVGQYF

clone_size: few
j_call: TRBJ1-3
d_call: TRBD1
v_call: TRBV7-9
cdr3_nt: TGTGCCAGCAGCCACCGGGACAGCTCTGGAAACACCATATATTTT
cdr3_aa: CASSHRDSSGNTIYF

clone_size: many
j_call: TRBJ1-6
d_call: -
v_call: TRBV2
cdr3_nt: TGTGCCAGCAGTCTTTCGTCGCCGGTGGGGAATTCACCCCTCCACTTT
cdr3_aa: CASSLSSPVGNSPLHF

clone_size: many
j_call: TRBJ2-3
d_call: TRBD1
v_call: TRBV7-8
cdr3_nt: TGTGCCAGCAGCTTAGCCAGGGGGCCAGGGACAGATACGCAGTATTTT
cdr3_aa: CASSLARGPGTDTQYF

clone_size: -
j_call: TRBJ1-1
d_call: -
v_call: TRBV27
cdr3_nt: TGTGCCAGCAGTTCAGGGGTTCGGACTGAAGCTTTCTTT
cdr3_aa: CASSSGVRTEAFF

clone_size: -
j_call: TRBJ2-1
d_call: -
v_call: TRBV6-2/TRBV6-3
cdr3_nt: TGTGCCAGCAGTTACTTAGGGGCATTAGAGCAGTTCTTC
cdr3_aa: CASSYLGALEQFF

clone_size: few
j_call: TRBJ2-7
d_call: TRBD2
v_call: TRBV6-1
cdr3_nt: TGTGCCACCCTCAGCGGGGGGAAACCCTACGAGCAGTACTTC
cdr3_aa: CATLSGGKPYEQYF

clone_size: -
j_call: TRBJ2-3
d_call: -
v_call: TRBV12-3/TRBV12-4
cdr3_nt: TGTGCCAGCAGTTTTAATCCCCCAGCGGCAAACACAGATACGCAGTATTTT
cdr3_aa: CASSFNPPAANTDTQYF

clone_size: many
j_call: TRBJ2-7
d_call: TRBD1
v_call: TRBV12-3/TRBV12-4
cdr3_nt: TGTGCCAGCAGCTCCCTCGGGGACAGCTACGAGCAGTACTTC
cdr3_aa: CASSSLGDSYEQYF

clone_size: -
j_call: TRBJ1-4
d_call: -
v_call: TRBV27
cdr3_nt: TGTGCCAGCAGTTTTGACGGACGATGGGCTAATGAAAAACTGTTTTTT
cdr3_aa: CASSFDGRWANEKLFF

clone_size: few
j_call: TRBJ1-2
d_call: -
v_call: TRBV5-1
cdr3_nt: TGCGCCAGCAGCTTCACAACGCCCAACTATGGCTACACCTTC
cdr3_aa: CASSFTTPNYGYTF

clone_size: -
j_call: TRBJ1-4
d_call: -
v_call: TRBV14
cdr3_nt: TGTGCCAGCAGCCATCGAGGGGGGGCAACTAATGAAAAACTGTTTTTT
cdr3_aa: CASSHRGGATNEKLFF

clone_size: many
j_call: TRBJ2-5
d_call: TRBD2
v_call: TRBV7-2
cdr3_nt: TGTGCCAGCAGCTTAGAACTAGCGGGGGCCGAAGAGACCCAGTACTTC
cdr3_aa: CASSLELAGAEETQYF

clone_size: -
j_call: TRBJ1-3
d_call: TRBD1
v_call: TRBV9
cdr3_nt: TGTGCCAGCAGCGAGCGCTCGACAGGGACCTCTGGAAACACCATATATTTT
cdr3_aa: CASSERSTGTSGNTIYF

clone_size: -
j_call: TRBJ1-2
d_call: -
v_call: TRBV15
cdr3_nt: TGTGCCACCAATTTCATCGACAGGTCCCTGACTACTAACTATGGCTACACCTTC
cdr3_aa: CATNFIDRSLTTNYGYTF

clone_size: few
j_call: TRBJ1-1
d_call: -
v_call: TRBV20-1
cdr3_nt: TGCAGTGCTAGAGATTCCCCCGCTGAAGCTTTCTTT
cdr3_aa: CSARDSPAEAFF

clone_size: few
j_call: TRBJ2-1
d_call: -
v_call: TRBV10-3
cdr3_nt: TGTGCCATCAGTGAGATGAAGGATTACAATGAGCAGTTCTTC
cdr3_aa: CAISEMKDYNEQFF

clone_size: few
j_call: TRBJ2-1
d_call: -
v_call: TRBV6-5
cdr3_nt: TGTGCCAGCAGTTACTCGATCCTCATCTCCTACAATGAGCAGTTCTTC
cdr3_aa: CASSYSILISYNEQFF

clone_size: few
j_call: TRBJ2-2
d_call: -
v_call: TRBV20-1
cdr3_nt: TGCAGTGCTAGAGTCGGAAGGATAGGGAAAATAGACACCGGGGAGCTGTTTTTT
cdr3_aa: CSARVGRIGKIDTGELFF

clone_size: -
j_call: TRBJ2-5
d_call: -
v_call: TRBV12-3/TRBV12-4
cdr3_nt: TGTGCCAGCAGTTTTGGGGCTCGTGAGACCCAGTACTTC
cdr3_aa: CASSFGARETQYF

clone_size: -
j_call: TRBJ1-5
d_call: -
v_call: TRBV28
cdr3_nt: TGTGCCAGTCACAATGGCAGGGGCCTTAGCAATCAGCCCCAGCATTTT
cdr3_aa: CASHNGRGLSNQPQHF

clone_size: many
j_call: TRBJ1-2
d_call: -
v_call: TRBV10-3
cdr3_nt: TGTGCCATCAGTGACGAGTTACAGATCTATGGCTACACCTTC
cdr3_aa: CAISDELQIYGYTF

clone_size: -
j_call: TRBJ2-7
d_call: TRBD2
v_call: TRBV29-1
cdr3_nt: TGCAGCGTGGCCGGGGGGTTGGCCTACGAGCAGTACTTC
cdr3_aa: CSVAGGLAYEQYF